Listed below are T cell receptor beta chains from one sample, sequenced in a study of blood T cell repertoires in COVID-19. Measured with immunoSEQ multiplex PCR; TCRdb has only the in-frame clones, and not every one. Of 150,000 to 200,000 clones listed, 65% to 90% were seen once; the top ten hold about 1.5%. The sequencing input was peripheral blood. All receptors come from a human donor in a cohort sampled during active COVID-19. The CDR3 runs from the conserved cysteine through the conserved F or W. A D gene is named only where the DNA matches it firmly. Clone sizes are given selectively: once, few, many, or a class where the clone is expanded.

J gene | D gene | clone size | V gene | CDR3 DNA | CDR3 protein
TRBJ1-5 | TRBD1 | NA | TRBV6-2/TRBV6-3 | TGTGCCAGCAGTTTCTCCAGGGGGCATAGGAACAATCAGCCCCAGCATTTT | CASSFSRGHRNNQPQHF
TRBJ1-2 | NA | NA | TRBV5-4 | TGTGCCAGCAGCTTGGTCGGGACCGGGACATATGGCTACACCTTC | CASSLVGTGTYGYTF
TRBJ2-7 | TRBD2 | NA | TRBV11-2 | TGTGCCAGCAGCTGGGGGGGGTTAGCCTACGAGCAGTACTTC | CASSWGGLAYEQYF
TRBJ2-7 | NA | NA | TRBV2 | TGTGCCAGCAGGACGCCTCCCTGGGGGGTTTACGAGCAGTACTTC | CASRTPPWGVYEQYF
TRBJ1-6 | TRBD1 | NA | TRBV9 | TGTGCCAGCAGCGTTGGGGACAGGGCTAATTCACCCCTCCACTTT | CASSVGDRANSPLHF
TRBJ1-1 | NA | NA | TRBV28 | TGTGCCAGCAGTCTGACGTTCTCTGGGCCTGAAGCTTTCTTT | CASSLTFSGPEAFF
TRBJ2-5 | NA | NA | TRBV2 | TGTGCCAGCAGTGAAGGTTGGCGGAGGTCCCAAGAGACCCAGTACTTC | CASSEGWRRSQETQYF
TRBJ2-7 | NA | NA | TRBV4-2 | TGTGCCAGCAGCCCAGGGGATTGGACCTACGAGCAGTACTTC | CASSPGDWTYEQYF
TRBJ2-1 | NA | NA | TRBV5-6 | TGTGCCAGCAGCTTGACTAGCTCAAGCTCCTACAATGAGCAGTTCTTC | CASSLTSSSSYNEQFF
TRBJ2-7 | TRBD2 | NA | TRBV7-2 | TGTGCCAGCAGCTTATTAAGAGCGGGAGGGGGCCACGAGCAGTACTTC | CASSLLRAGGGHEQYF
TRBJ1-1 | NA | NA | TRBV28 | TGTGCCAGCAGCTCAGGGGCGACTCCTAAAGCTTTCTTT | CASSSGATPKAFF
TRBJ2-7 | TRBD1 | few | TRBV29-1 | TGCAGCGTTGGGCGGGACAGGGGTCTAAACGAGCAGTACTTC | CSVGRDRGLNEQYF
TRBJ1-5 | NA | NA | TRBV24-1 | TGTGCCACCAGTTCGACAGCGAAGGGGGGGGATCAGCCCCAGCATTTT | CATSSTAKGGDQPQHF
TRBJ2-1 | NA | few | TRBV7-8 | TGTGCCAGCAGCGGACTCACTACTTACCTACACAATGAGCAGTTCTTC | CASSGLTTYLHNEQFF
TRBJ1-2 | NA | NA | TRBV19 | TGTGCCAGTAGTATAGTAATCGGGGGGTCTCACTATGGCTACACCTTC | CASSIVIGGSHYGYTF
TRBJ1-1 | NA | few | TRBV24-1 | TGTGCCACCAGTGATCCTACTCGCACTGAAGCTTTCTTT | CATSDPTRTEAFF
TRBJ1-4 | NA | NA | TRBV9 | TGTGCCAGCAGCGTAGAAGCCGGGGTTAATGAAAAACTGTTTTTT | CASSVEAGVNEKLFF
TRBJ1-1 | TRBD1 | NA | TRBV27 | TGTGCCAGCAGCCTAACCGGACAGGGGGTCCCTGAAGCTTTCTTT | CASSLTGQGVPEAFF
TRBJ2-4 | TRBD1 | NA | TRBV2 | TGTGCCAGCAGTGCGGCAGGGGGCACCAAAAACATTCAGTACTTC | CASSAAGGTKNIQYF
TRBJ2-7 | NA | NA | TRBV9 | TGTGCCAGCAGTCCCTCGGAGGGAAGGGTCTACGAGCAGTACTTC | CASSPSEGRVYEQYF
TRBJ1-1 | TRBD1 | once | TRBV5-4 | TGTGCCAGCAGCTTGCCGGCAGGGGGGAACACTGAAGCTTTCTTT | CASSLPAGGNTEAFF
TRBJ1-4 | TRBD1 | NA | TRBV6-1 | TGTGCCAGCAGTGAAGGACAGGGATACGAAAAACTGTTTTTT | CASSEGQGYEKLFF
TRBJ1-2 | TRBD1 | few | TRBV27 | TGTGCCAGCAGGACAGGGGGCAGAGGTGGCTACACCTTC | CASRTGGRGGYTF
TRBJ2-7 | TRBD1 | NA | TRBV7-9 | TGTGCCAGCAGCTCACAGGGGTACGAGCAGTACTTC | CASSSQGYEQYF
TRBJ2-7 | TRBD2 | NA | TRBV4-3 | TGCGCCAGCAGCCAAGAACGAAGCGGGAGAAGGTACGAGCAGTACTTC | CASSQERSGRRYEQYF
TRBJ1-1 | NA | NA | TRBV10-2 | TGCGCCAGCAGTGAGGGCGGAGCGAACACTGAAGCTTTCTTT | CASSEGGANTEAFF
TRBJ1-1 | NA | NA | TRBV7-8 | TGTGCCAGCAGCTTAGCGGGGGCAGGGGAAGCTTTCTTT | CASSLAGAGEAFF
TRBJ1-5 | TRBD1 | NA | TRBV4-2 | TGTGCCAGCAGCCCTGGACAGGGGAGTCAGCCCCAGCATTTT | CASSPGQGSQPQHF
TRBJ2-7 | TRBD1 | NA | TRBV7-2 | TGTGCCAGCAGCAAGGACAGGGGCTCCTACGAGCAGTACTTC | CASSKDRGSYEQYF
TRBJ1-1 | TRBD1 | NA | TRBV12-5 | TGTGCTAGTGGCCTGGGACAGGGGTTAGCTTTCTTT | CASGLGQGLAFF
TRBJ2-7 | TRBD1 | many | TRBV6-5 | TGTGCCAGCAGTCATACAGGGGGTGGATACGAGCAGTACTTC | CASSHTGGGYEQYF
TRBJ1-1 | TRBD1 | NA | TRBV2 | TGTGCCAGCAGAATACAGGGGGCCACTGAAGCTTTCTTT | CASRIQGATEAFF
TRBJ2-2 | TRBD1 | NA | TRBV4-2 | TGTGCCAGCAGCCAAGACGGGACAGGGGGCTCGGTCGGGGAGCTGTTTTTT | CASSQDGTGGSVGELFF
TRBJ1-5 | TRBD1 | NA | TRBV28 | TGTGCCAGCAGCCTGACAGGGGTCGGTAGCAATCAGCCCCAGCATTTT | CASSLTGVGSNQPQHF
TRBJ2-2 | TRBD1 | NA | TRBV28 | TGTGCCAGCAGTTTCGCCCGACAGGGGAGCAGGGAGCTGTTTTTT | CASSFARQGSRELFF
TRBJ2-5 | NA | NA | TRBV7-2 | TGTGCCAGCAGCTTAGGCTACGCAGAGACCCAGTACTTC | CASSLGYAETQYF
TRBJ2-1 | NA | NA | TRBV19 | TGTGCCAGTAGTAGCAGGAACGTGAGCTACAATGAGCAGTTCTTC | CASSSRNVSYNEQFF
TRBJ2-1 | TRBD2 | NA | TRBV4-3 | TGCGCCAGCAGCCCGCGACTAGCGGGGAATGAGCAGTTCTTC | CASSPRLAGNEQFF
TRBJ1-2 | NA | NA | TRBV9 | TGTGCCAGCAGCGCAGGAACAGAACTCTATGGCTACACCTTC | CASSAGTELYGYTF
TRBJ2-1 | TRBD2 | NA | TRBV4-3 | TGCGCCAGCAGCCAAGATCTAGCGGGGAACTACAATGAGCAGTTCTTC | CASSQDLAGNYNEQFF
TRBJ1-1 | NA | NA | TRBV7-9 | TGTGCCAGCAGCTTTGGACAGACTGAAGCTTTCTTT | CASSFGQTEAFF
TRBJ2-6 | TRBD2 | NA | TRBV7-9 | TGTGCCAGCAGCCTTATTAGCGGGGCCGGGGCCAACGTCCTGACTTTC | CASSLISGAGANVLTF
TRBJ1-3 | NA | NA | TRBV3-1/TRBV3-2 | TGTGCCAGCAGCCAAGAATTTCAGAGAAACACCATATATTTT | CASSQEFQRNTIYF
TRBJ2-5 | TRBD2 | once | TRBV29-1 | TGCAGCGTCCGGAGGGCGGGAGGACAAGAGACCCAGTACTTC | CSVRRAGGQETQYF
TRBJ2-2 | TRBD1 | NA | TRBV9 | TGTGCCACCTCATCGACAGGGACCGGGGAGCTGTTTTTT | CATSSTGTGELFF
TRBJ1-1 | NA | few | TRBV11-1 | TGTGCCAGCAGCTTAGATGGGGCGAAGACTGAAGCTTTCTTT | CASSLDGAKTEAFF
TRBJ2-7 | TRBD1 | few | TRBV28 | TGTGGGACAGGGTCCTCCTACGAGCAGTACTTC | CGTGSSYEQYF
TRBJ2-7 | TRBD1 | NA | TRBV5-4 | TGTGCCAGCAGCTCGCGGACAGGGGGCTACGAGCAGTACTTC | CASSSRTGGYEQYF
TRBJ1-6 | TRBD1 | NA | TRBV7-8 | TGTGCCAGCAGCCGAGACAGGGCCTTTTATAATTCACCCCTCCACTTT | CASSRDRAFYNSPLHF
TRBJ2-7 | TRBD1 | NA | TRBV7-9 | TGTGCCAGCAGGTGGACAGGGGCCTCCTACGAGCAGTACTTC | CASRWTGASYEQYF
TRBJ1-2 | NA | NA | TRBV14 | TGTGCCAGCAGCCAAGATATCTCTTTGAGGGGCTACACCTTC | CASSQDISLRGYTF
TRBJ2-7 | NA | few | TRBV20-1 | TGCAGTGCTAGTGCTAGCTACTTC | CSASASYF
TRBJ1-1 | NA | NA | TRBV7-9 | TGTGCCAGCAGCTTAAACGGACAGCGAAAAACTGAAGCTTTCTTT | CASSLNGQRKTEAFF